The present TCR beta chain was sequenced within a study of a mutant IDH1 vaccine in newly diagnosed glioma (dated by TCRdb to the early 2020s). In the study overall: Vaccination started 4-6 weeks after radiotherapy alone, or was given together with temozolomide cycles in the groups whose treatment included chemotherapy. The 32 treated patients were 62.5% male and roughly 38% female, with a mean age of roughly 42 years. Before enrollment, patients had received standard therapy of radiotherapy alone, temozolomide alone, or radiochemotherapy with temozolomide; most received the combination. The week-35 safety follow-up took place at visit V12, and the week-47 end of study took place at visit V13. Peripheral blood samples were drawn at six visits, namely V03 (baseline), V05, V07, V10, V12 and V13. Longitudinal TCRB deep sequencing was done for 25 to 30 treated patients, wherever samples were available for exploratory analyses. General conclusions and limits of the study: Across multiple MHC alleles, vaccine-induced immune responses were seen in around 93% of patients. It was noted by the authors that analyses of patient blood samples could not be reproduced owing to sample limitations. Selection of PBMC samples for TCRB deep sequencing was based on availability. Pseudoprogression seemed to be unrelated to changes in the top peripheral T cell clonotypes found by TCRB sequencing.

Libraries were prepared through the immunoSEQ multiplex PCR assay. The hsTCRB Kit was used according to the manufacturer's protocol to amplify rearranged TCR beta chain sequences. TCRB libraries were sequenced on an Illumina MiSeq. In the source study's methods: Demultiplexing, trimming and gene mapping were performed with the kit vendor's proprietary platform. This immuneACCESS table, as held by TCRdb, lists in-frame sequences with V and J called but not all clones. Of the missing ones, under half trace to an unresolved V gene in checked studies; the others have no known cause. V and J calls and clone size follow that table, whereas D and trimming were derived from the DNA. The sample contains 30,000 or so clones, roughly 80% of them found a single time. Roughly 6.6% of the sample rests with the top ten. The sample's time point label, in plain terms: week 35, safety follow-up. A 20-mer mutant IDH1 peptide at 300 micrograms in Montanide made up each vaccine dose, which was injected subcutaneously together with topical imiquimod. Patients were given eight vaccinations, in weeks 1, 3, 5, 7, 11, 15, 19 and 23, which matched visits V03 through V10. The donors had newly diagnosed IDH1-mutant astrocytomas of WHO grade 3 or 4 that showed loss of nuclear ATRX. The samples were drawn from NOA16, a multicentre, single-arm, open-label phase I trial in Germany that tested a mutant IDH1 peptide vaccine in humans for the first time. Genomic DNA for TCRB sequencing was extracted from EDTA blood using the DNeasy Blood and Tissue Kit.

This clone was counted only a few times. Its specific antigen is unknown. It has no much larger one-base neighbor in the sample; base qualities were not kept. Cut back by 6 bases and 5 bases, the V and J ends lie 13 bases apart. The CDR1 and CDR2 encoded by the germline V gene are MNHEY and SVGAGI. Reading from cysteine to phenylalanine, the CDR3 counts 13 amino acids. CDR3 DNA only is kept here, 39 bases in frame from base 1. The chain couples TRBV6-5 to TRBJ1-1; the D region possibly corresponds to TRBD1 (6 bases align). The sample here was PBMCs, taken from a glioma patient whose treatment included an IDH1 peptide vaccine. The TCR was taken from a woman under 30 with glioma. The CDR3: CASSQGKGTEAFF. The sequenced DNA is TGTGCCAGCAGCCAGGGGAAGGGTACTGAAGCTTTCTTT.